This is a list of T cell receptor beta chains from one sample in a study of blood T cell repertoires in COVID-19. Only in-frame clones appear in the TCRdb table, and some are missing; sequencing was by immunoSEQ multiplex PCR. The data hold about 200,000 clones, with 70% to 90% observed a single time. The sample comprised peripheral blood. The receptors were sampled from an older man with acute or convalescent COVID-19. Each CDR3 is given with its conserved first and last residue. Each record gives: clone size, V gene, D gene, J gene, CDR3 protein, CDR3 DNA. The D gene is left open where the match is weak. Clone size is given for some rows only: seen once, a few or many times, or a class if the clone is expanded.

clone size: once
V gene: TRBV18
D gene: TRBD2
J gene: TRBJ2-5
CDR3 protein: CASSQTSGTETQYF
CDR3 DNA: TGTGCCAGCTCGCAGACTAGCGGGACTGAGACCCAGTACTTC

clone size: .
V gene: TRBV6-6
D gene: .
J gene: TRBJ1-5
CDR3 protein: CASSYASGGASQPQHF
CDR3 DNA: TGTGCCAGCAGTTACGCCTCTGGGGGCGCGAGTCAGCCCCAGCATTTT

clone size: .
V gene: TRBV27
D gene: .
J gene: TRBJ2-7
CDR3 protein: CASRTGLSSYEQYF
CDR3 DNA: TGTGCCAGCCGTACCGGACTGAGCTCCTACGAGCAGTACTTC

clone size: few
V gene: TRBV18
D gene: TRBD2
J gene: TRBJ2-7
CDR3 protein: CASSPTSGSYEQYF
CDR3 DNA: TGTGCCAGCTCACCGACTAGCGGGAGTTACGAGCAGTACTTC

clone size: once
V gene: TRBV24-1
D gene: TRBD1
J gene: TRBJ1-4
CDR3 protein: CATSDGGTGDNEKLFF
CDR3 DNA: TGTGCCACCAGTGATGGAGGGACAGGGGATAATGAAAAACTGTTTTTT

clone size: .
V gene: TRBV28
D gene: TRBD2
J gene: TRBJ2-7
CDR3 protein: CASRTPLAGVSEQYF
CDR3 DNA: TGTGCCAGCAGGACCCCCCTAGCGGGAGTGTCCGAGCAGTACTTC

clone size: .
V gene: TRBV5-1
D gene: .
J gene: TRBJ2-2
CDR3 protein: CASSFPTILNTGELFF
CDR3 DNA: TGCGCCAGCAGCTTTCCGACTATCCTGAACACCGGGGAGCTGTTTTTT

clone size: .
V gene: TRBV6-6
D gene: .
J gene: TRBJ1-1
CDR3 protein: CASQGADEAFF
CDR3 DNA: TGTGCCAGCCAAGGTGCGGATGAAGCTTTCTTT

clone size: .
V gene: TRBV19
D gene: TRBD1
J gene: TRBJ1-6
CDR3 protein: CASSPTRQGSHSPLHF
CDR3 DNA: TGTGCCAGTAGTCCTACCCGACAGGGGTCCCATTCACCCCTCCACTTT

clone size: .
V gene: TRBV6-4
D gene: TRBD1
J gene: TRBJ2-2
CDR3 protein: CASRFSGTGGDTGELFF
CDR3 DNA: TGTGCCAGCAGATTCTCCGGGACAGGGGGCGACACCGGGGAGCTGTTTTTT

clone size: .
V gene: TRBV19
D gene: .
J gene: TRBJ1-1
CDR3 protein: CASSPSWRMNTEAFF
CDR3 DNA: TGTGCCAGTAGTCCCTCGTGGAGAATGAACACTGAAGCTTTCTTT

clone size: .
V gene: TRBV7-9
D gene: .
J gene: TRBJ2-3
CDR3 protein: CASSSLSTQYF
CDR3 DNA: TGTGCCAGCAGCTCACTATCTACGCAGTATTTT

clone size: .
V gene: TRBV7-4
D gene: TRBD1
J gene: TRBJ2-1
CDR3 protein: CASSHATGSYNEQFF
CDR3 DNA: TGTGCCAGCAGCCATGCGACAGGGTCCTACAATGAGCAGTTCTTC

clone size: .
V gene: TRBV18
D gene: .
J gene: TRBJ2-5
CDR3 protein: CASSPPNDIETQYF
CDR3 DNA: TGTGCCAGCTCACCACCTAACGACATAGAGACCCAGTACTTC

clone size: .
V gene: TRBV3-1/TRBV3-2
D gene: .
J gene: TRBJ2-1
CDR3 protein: CASSRSTDNEQFF
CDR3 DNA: TGTGCCAGCAGCCGGAGTACCGACAATGAGCAGTTCTTC

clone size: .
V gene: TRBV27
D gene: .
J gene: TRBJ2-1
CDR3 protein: CASSSNYEQFF
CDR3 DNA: TGTGCCAGCAGTTCAAACTATGAGCAGTTCTTC

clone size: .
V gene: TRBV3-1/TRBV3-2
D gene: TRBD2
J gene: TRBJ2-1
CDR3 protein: CASSQDAPGGGNEQFF
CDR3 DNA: TGTGCCAGCAGCCAAGATGCACCGGGCGGGGGAAATGAGCAGTTCTTC

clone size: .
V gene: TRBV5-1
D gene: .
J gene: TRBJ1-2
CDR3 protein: CASSLGRGNYGYTF
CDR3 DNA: TGCGCCAGCAGCTTGGGCAGGGGAAACTATGGCTACACCTTC

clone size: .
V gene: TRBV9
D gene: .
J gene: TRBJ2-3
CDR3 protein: CASSPGAYTQYF
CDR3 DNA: TGTGCCAGCAGCCCGGGTGCATATACGCAGTATTTT

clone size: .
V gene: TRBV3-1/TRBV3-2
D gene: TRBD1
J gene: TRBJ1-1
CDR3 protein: CASSRGTGSMNTEAFF
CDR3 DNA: TGTGCCAGCAGCCGAGGGACAGGGAGCATGAACACTGAAGCTTTCTTT

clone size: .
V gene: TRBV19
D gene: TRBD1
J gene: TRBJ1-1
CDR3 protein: CASSTQGRTEAFF
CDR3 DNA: TGTGCCAGTAGTACACAGGGGAGAACTGAAGCTTTCTTT

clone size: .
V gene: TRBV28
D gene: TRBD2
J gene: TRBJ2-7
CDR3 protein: CATHTSGRAVEQYF
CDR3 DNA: TGTGCCACCCATACTAGCGGGAGGGCGGTCGAGCAGTACTTC

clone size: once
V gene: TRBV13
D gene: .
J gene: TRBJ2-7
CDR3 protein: CASSLEGYEQYF
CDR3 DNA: TGTGCCAGCAGCTTAGAGGGGTACGAGCAGTACTTC

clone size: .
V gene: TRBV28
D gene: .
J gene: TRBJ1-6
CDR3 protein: CASTQGLHNSPLHF
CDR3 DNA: TGTGCCAGCACCCAGGGGTTGCATAATTCACCCCTCCACTTT

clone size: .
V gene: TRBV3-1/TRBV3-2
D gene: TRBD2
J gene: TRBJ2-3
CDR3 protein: CASRKVGGDTQYF
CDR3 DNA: TGTGCCAGCAGAAAAGTCGGGGGGGATACGCAGTATTTT

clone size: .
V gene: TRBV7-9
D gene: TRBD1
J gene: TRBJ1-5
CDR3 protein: CASSAGTGGDQPQHF
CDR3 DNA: TGTGCCAGCAGCGCAGGGACAGGGGGGGATCAGCCCCAGCATTTT

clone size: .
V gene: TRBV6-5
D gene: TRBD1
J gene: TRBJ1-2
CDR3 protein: CASGPSRQGGYGYTF
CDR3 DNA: TGTGCCAGCGGCCCCTCCAGGCAGGGGGGCTATGGCTACACCTTC

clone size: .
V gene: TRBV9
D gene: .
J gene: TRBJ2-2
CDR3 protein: CASSKGALNTGELFF
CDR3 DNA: TGTGCCAGCAGCAAAGGAGCCCTTAACACCGGGGAGCTGTTTTTT

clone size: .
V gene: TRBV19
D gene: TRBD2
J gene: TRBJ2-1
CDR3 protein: CASSRSGRARNEQFF
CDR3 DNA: TGTGCCAGTAGTCGCAGCGGGAGGGCCAGGAATGAGCAGTTCTTC

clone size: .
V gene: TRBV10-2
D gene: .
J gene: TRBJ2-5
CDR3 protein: CASSGEYQETQYF
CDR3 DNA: TGCGCCAGCAGTGGCGAGTACCAAGAGACCCAGTACTTC

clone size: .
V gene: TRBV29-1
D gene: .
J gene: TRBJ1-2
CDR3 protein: CSVESGADYGYTF
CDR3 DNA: TGCAGCGTTGAATCAGGGGCGGACTATGGCTACACCTTC

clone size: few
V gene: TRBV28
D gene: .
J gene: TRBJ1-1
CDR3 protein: CASSLVATGGTEAFF
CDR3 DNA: TGTGCCAGCAGTTTAGTAGCTACCGGAGGGACTGAAGCTTTCTTT

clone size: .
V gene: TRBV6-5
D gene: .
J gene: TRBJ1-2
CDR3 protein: CASTRQGSDYGYTF
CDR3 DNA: TGTGCCAGCACAAGGCAGGGGAGTGACTATGGCTACACCTTC

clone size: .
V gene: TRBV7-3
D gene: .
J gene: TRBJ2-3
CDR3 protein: CASGSSTDTQYF
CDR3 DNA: TGTGCCAGCGGGAGTAGCACAGATACGCAGTATTTT

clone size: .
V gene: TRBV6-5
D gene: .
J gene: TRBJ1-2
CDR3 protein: CASTPTADNYGYTF
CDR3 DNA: TGTGCCAGCACTCCGACAGCTGATAACTATGGCTACACCTTC

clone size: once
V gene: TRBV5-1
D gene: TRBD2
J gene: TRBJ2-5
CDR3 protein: CASSQGLAGGIQETQYF
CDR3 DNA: TGCGCCAGCAGCCAGGGACTAGCGGGCGGGATTCAAGAGACCCAGTACTTC

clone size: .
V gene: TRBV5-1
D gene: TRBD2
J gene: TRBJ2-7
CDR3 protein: CASSWRRQGLLAGAYEQYF
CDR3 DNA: TGCGCCAGCAGCTGGAGAAGACAGGGGTTACTAGCGGGGGCCTACGAGCAGTACTTC

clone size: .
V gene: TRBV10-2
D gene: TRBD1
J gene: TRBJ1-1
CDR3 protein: CASTRQGAMNTEAFF
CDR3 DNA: TGCGCCAGCACTAGACAGGGGGCCATGAACACTGAAGCTTTCTTT

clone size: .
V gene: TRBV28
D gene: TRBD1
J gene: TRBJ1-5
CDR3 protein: CASSSTGKINQPQHF
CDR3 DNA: TGTGCCAGCAGCTCGACAGGGAAGATAAATCAGCCCCAGCATTTT

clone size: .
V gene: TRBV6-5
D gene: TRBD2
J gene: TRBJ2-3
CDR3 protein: CATGLAELGDTQYF
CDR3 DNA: TGTGCCACCGGACTAGCGGAGCTAGGAGATACGCAGTATTTT

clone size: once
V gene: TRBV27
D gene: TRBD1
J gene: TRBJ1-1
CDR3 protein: CASSAQTGVGDTEAFF
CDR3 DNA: TGTGCCAGCAGTGCCCAGACAGGGGTCGGGGACACTGAAGCTTTCTTT

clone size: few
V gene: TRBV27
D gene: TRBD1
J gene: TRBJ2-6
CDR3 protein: CASTYRQGSSGANVLTF
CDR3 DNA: TGTGCCAGCACGTACCGACAGGGTTCGTCTGGGGCCAACGTCCTGACTTTC

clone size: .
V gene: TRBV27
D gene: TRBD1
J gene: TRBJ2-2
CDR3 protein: CASSLRDRGSGELFF
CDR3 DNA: TGTGCCAGCAGTTTGAGGGACAGGGGGTCCGGGGAGCTGTTTTTT

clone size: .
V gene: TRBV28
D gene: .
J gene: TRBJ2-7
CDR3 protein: CASLSVREASYEQYF
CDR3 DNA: TGTGCCAGTCTGTCTGTAAGAGAGGCTTCCTACGAGCAGTACTTC

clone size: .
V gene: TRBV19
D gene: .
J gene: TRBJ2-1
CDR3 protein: CASRGLSHNVQFF
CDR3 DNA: TGTGCCAGTAGGGGGCTAAGCCACAACGTGCAGTTCTTC

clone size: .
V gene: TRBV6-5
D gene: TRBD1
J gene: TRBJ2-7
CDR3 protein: CASRAGTGTGEQYF
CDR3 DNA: TGTGCCAGCAGGGCCGGGACGGGGACAGGCGAGCAGTACTTC

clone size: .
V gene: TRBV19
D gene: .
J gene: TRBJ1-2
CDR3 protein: CASSKGRVDGYTF
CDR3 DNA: TGTGCCAGTAGCAAGGGGCGAGTGGATGGCTACACCTTC

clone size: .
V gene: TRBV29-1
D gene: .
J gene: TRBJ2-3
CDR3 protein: CSVGRAGAGTDTQYF
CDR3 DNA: TGCAGCGTCGGAAGGGCGGGGGCAGGTACAGATACGCAGTATTTT

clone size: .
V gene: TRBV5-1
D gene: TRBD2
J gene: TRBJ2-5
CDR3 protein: CASSFTLAGGETQYF
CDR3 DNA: TGCGCCAGCAGCTTCACGCTAGCGGGAGGAGAGACCCAGTACTTC

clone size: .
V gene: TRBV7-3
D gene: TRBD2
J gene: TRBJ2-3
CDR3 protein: CASSLAGGSTDTQYF
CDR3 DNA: TGTGCCAGCAGCTTAGCGGGAGGCAGCACAGATACGCAGTATTTT